Below are 8 T cell receptor beta chains sequenced from a single sample in a study of blood T cells in healthy people across ages (dated by TCRdb to 2013 to 2016). Library construction relied on 5' RACE. Sequencing took place on an Illumina HiSeq 2500. The second PCR ran for roughly 6 to 11 cycles and used a J-beta primer mix along with a sample-barcoded 5' primer. Through fastp at Q25 and MiXCR, TCRdb rebuilt clones from the public reads, retaining in-frame beta chains. One record per CDR3 amino acid sequence lists the most common genes and DNA. The sample table lists about 720,000 distinct CDR3 sequences, around a quarter of them with a count of one. The leading ten clones occupy approximately 4% of the sample. These sequences were also reported in another study, on T cells of mothers and their children.

Sequencing used blood. These receptors originate from a boy younger than 18 in good health.

The chain has TRBV12-3 or TRBV12-4 and TRBJ1-1; the match to TRBD1 covers 8 bases. V shed 3 bases and J 4 bases; nucleotides not matched to a gene: 7. The CDR3 sequence is 15 residues long. In DNA, the CDR3 is TGTGCCAGCAGTTTTCTGAGACAGGGGTTCACTGAAGCTTTCTTT. Translating it yields CASSFLRQGFTEAFF.

The chain employs TRBV28 and TRBJ2-1; D is uncertain. V lost 4 bases and J lost 0, with 10 bases in between. CDR3 length: 15 residues. Germline loops: CDR1 MDHEN, CDR2 SYDVKM. CDR3 amino acids: CASSSSFVSYNEQFF. CDR3 DNA: TGTGCCAGCAGTTCTAGTTTTGTCTCCTACAATGAGCAGTTCTTC.

There are a few counts of this clonotype. This sequence joins TRBV20-1 and TRBJ1-5; 8 bases agree with TRBD1. From germline, CDR1 is DFQATT and CDR2 SNEGSKA (reference sequence). The CDR3 extends over 17 amino acids. With 3 bases clipped from V and 0 bases from J, the junction kept 10 bases outside the gene matches. The CDR3 is CSASSGTGRYSNQPQHF. As DNA, the CDR3 is TGCAGTGCTAGTTCCGGGACAGGCAGATATAGCAATCAGCCCCAGCATTTT.

This clonotype was seen more than once but under ten times. J is TRBJ1-3 and V is TRBV20-1; D call uncertain. This CDR3 has 14 amino acids. The V gene lost 7 bases and the J gene lost 1 base, with 14 bases spanning the gap. CDR1 is DFQATT and CDR2 is SNEGSKA in the germline V gene (reference sequence). The CDR3 region is CSVYPSASGNTIYF. CDR3 nucleotide sequence: TGCAGTGTGTACCCGTCTGCTTCTGGAAACACCATATATTTT.

This chain links TRBV29-1 with TRBJ2-5, with TRBD1 matching 7 bases. The J call could be wrong; TRBJ2-1 is a better fit for the DNA end. Germline values: CDR1 SQVTM, CDR2 ANQGSEA. This CDR3 region has 12 residues. Here the CDR3 reads CSVGQGRNEQFF. CDR3 coding DNA: TGCAGCGTTGGACAGGGACGAAATGAGCAGTTCTTC.

This sequence joins TRBV28 and TRBJ2-1; the match to TRBD2 covers 13 bases. The end of the DNA fits TRBJ2-5 better, so the J call may be wrong. The CDR3 is 16 amino acids. Germline V gene lookup returns CDR1 MDHEN and CDR2 SYDVKM. CDR3 amino acids: CASSRTSGSSGETQYF. The DNA of the CDR3 is TGTGCCAGCAGTCGGACTAGCGGGAGTTCAGGGGAGACCCAGTACTTC.

The chain links TRBV5-1 to TRBJ2-1, with D hard to call. The CDR3 length is 13 residues. Germline V lookup: CDR1 SGHRS, CDR2 YFSETQ. The germline V and J ends were trimmed by 1 base and 6 bases, with 8 bases remaining between them. The CDR3 here is CASSLNEVNEQFF. In DNA, the CDR3 is TGCGCCAGCAGCTTGAATGAGGTCAATGAGCAGTTCTTC.

This clonotype showed up just a few times. The gene calls are TRBV14 and TRBJ2-5; D might be TRBD2 (5 bases). Trimming shortened V by 0 bases and J by 5 bases, and 16 bases separated the two germline ends. The CDR3 has 16 residues. Germline values: CDR1 SGHDN, CDR2 FVKESK. The CDR3 loop reads CASSQERVLARETQYF. DNA of the CDR3: TGTGCCAGCAGCCAAGAACGGGTCCTAGCCCGCGAGACCCAGTACTTC.